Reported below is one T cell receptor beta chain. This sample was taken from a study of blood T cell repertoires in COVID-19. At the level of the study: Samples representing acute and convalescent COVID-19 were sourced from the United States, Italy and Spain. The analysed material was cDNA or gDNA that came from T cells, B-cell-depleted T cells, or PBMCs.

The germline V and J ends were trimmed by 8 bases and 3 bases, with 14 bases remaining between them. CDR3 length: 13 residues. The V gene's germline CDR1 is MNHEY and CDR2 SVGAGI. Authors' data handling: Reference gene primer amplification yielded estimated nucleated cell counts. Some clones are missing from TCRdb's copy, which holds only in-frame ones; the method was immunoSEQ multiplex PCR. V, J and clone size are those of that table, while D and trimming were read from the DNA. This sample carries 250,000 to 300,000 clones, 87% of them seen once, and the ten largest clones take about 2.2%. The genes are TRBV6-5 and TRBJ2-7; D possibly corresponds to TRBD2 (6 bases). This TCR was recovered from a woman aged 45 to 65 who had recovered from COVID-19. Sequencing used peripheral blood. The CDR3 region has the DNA TGTGCCAGCGGGGGGTCGTCGTTCTACGAGCAGTACTTC. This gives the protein CASGGSSFYEQYF.